The clone carrying this TCR beta chain has more than one count but fewer than ten. Its antigen is not known. This entry belongs to a study of CD8 T cells in ankylosing spondylitis. Findings and caveats of the study: Disease-associated clonotypes exhibited CD8+ identity and were relatively infrequent in peripheral blood. In synovial fluid and blood from reactive arthritis, some motif variants were previously reported. Within ankylosing spondylitis blood, a TCR beta motif made up of seven to nine highly homologous variants appeared to be characteristic. Clones linked to disease were reported to show significant enrichment in matched ankylosing spondylitis synovial fluid.

The CDR3 runs 16 residues. Germline CDR1 MDHEN, CDR2 SYDVKM. V trimming: 6 bases; J trimming: 1 base; junction bases outside the gene matches: 5. Preparation of TCR beta libraries was done by quantitative 5'-RACE with molecular barcodes. TCRdb independently ran MiXCR on the 5' RACE reads; one entry per CDR3 protein. This sample yields about 750,000 distinct CDR3 sequences, of which over 15% are seen a single time; around 19% belongs to the top ten. The TCR was taken from a male donor with ankylosing spondylitis. Sequencing was performed on blood, either unsorted or a sorted T cell fraction (not recorded which). The chain links TRBV28 to TRBJ2-2; 10 bases fit TRBD1. The CDR3: CASRPGQGLNTGELFF. Here the CDR3 DNA reads TGTGCCAGCAGACCGGGACAGGGGCTGAACACCGGGGAGCTGTTTTTT.